This TCR beta chain was recorded in a study of shared clonotypes between healthy human individuals. Whole-study findings and limits: Only blood samples were collected, and tissue repertoires likely differ. Between several donors, naive CD4 clonotypes were shared at a level of approximately 5%.

This clone is a singleton in its sample. Its specificity is not known. The CDR3 has 17 amino acids. V dropped 0 bases and J dropped 6; count of bases not matched to a gene: 11. The germline gives CDR1 LGHNA, CDR2 YNFKEQ. In the sorted-subset replicate PCRs, 200 ng DNA, 29,000 or so T cell genomes, was used. Sequencing was performed with immunoSEQ multiplex PCR; in TCRdb, only in-frame clones are kept and a portion is missing. In the table there are millions of clones, 90% to 95% of which are singletons. Both subsets, CD45RA+ naive and CD45RA-negative memory, were split from the CD4+ cells. The TCR was taken from a man between 18 and 35 years old in good health. This rearrangement joins TRBV4-2 to TRBJ2-1, with 7 nucleotides matching TRBD2. Sample: naive CD4+ T cells sorted from blood. Documented subset: CD45RA+ positively selected. The CDR3 DNA sequence: TGTGCCAGCAGCCAAGAGGGGGGGGTAGTCCTAGGCAATGAGCAGTTCTTC. Translation: CASSQEGGVVLGNEQFF.